Each of the 22 T cell receptor beta chains below was sequenced from the same sample in a study of beta chain features in type 1 diabetes (dated by TCRdb to the late 2010s). Library preparation employed the immunoSEQ multiplex PCR assay. The High Capacity cDNA Reverse Transcription Kit was used to reverse transcribe all of the isolated RNA, meaning that expressed TCRB transcripts were what got sequenced. TCRdb limited this immuneACCESS table to in-frame rearrangements with V and J called. A share of clones is missing; checked studies link under half to unresolved V genes, and the rest is unexplained. This sample lists 500,000 to 650,000 clones; roughly an eighth were detected once. Jointly, the top ten make up over 0.1% of the sample. For these TCRs, the target antigens are not known. Study-level results and caveats: In all four CD4+ subsets, TCRB CDR3 length was moderately but significantly shorter in type 1 diabetes patients.

The specimen sequenced was naive CD4+ T cells from blood. The cell subset or site label corresponds to: true naive CD4+ T cells. These receptors were obtained from a man in his thirties or forties with type 1 diabetes.

Of note for this clone: Germline and junction disagree at one end, which may indicate a read error. The rearrangement uses TRBV4-3 and TRBJ2-1; the match to TRBD1 covers 8 bases. This CDR3 is built from 13 residues. The germline V gene encodes CDR1 LGHNA and CDR2 YSLEER. CDR3 in DNA: TGCGCCAGCAGCCAAGGGACAGGGACCAGGCGGGTCTTC. It encodes CASSQGTGTRRVF.

The V call is TRBV7-9, the J call TRBJ1-2; D is uncertain. The germline V gene encodes CDR1 SEHNR and CDR2 FQNEAQ (reference sequence). This CDR3 has 12 amino acids. V was cut by 4 bases and J by 8 bases, with 11 bases left in between. CDR3 bases: TGTGCCAGCAGCTCGCCCACAGAGGGCTACACCTTC. Translation: CASSSPTEGYTF. Full variable domain (remainder filled in from reference TRBV7-9 and TRBJ1-2): DTGVSQNPRHKITKRGQNVTFRCDPISEHNRLYWYRQTLGQGPEFLTYFQNEAQLEKSRLLSDRFSAERPKGSFSTLEIQRTEQGDSAMYLCASSSPTEGYTFGSGTRLTVV.

V is TRBV7-9 and J is TRBJ1-4; TRBD1 matches 7 bases. V trimming: 2 bases; J trimming: 8 bases; junction bases outside the gene matches: 8. This CDR3 region has 15 residues. Germline values: CDR1 SEHNR, CDR2 FQNEAQ (reference sequence). The CDR3 DNA follows: TGTGCCAGCAGCTTACCTAGAGGGGGCTTGGAAAAACTGTTTTTT. It yields the protein CASSLPRGGLEKLFF.

In its sample, this clone was seen a few times. The V and J genes are TRBV18 and TRBJ2-3; 7 bases map to TRBD1. With V trimmed by 5 bases and J by 7 bases, 9 bases remained unmatched. This CDR3 region has 14 residues. Per the germline V gene, CDR1 is KGHSH and CDR2 is LQKENI. The CDR3 region is CASSTGQAQYTQYF. The CDR3 region has the DNA TGTGCCAGCTCAACCGGACAGGCCCAATATACGCAGTATTTT.

The chain links TRBV18 to TRBJ1-1, with D unresolved. Germline V lookup: CDR1 KGHSH, CDR2 LQKENI. The CDR3 sequence is 13 residues long. Trimming cost V 2 bases and J 6 bases, with 10 bases left between them. CDR3 DNA sequence: TGTGCCAGCTCACCAACAGAGACCGCTGAAGCTTTCTTT. Its translation: CASSPTETAEAFF.

This clone was counted between two and nine times. The V gene is TRBV7-9, the J gene TRBJ1-6; 7 bases align to TRBD1. The CDR3 is 15 amino acids. V was clipped by 2 bases and J by 12 bases; unmatched bases: 10. Germline lookup yields CDR1 SEHNR and CDR2 FQNEAQ (reference sequence). The CDR3 DNA follows: TGTGCCAGCAGCTTATTCGGGACAGATGTAGAACCCCTCCACTTT. Translating gives CASSLFGTDVEPLHF.

The V gene is TRBV7-9, the J gene TRBJ1-5; D not resolved. V was clipped by 4 bases and J by 2 bases, with 9 bases between them. Germline CDR1 is SEHNR and CDR2 is FQNEAQ (reference sequence). The CDR3 loop spans 14 amino acids. The CDR3, as DNA: TGTGCCAGCAGCTACGACGGGGGCAATCAGCCCCAGCATTTT. Encoded protein: CASSYDGGNQPQHF.

This clone turned up a few times. Other DNA sequences in this sample translate to the same CDR3. The rearrangement joins TRBV11-2 to TRBJ1-2, with unresolved D. V was clipped by 0 bases and J by 4 bases, with 3 bases between them. This CDR3 has 12 residues. From germline, CDR1 is SGHAT and CDR2 FQNNGV. CDR3: CASSLEGYGYTF. In nucleotides, the CDR3 is TGTGCCAGCAGCTTAGAAGGCTATGGCTACACCTTC.

This clone was seen only a few times. The V and J genes are TRBV5-1 and TRBJ2-7; D is possibly TRBD1 or TRBD2 (5 bases each). Germline V CDR1 and CDR2: SGHRS, YFSETQ. Trimming removed 0 bases from V and 7 bases from J, with 8 bases in between. The CDR3 sequence is 12 residues long. CDR3 in amino acids: CASSLGQREQYF. CDR3 in DNA: TGCGCCAGCAGCTTGGGACAGCGGGAGCAGTACTTC.

The chain is built from TRBV15 and TRBJ2-1; D may match TRBD1 or TRBD2 (7 bases each). Trimming cost V 4 bases and J 9 bases, with 16 bases left between them. Looked up from germline, CDR1 is LNHNV and CDR2 is YYDKDF (reference sequence). This CDR3 is built from 14 residues. CDR3 in DNA: TGTGCCACCAGCAACCCAGGGGGGGTTGGTGAGCAGTTCTTC. It is translated as CATSNPGGVGEQFF.

This chain links TRBV25-1 with TRBJ2-3, with D unclear. Germline-derived CDR1 and CDR2 are MGHDK and SYGVNS. V lost 10 bases and J 6 bases, leaving 5 bases between the germline ends. This CDR3 has 9 amino acids. CDR3 in DNA: TGTGCCATGATCGATACGCAGTATTTT. It yields the protein CAMIDTQYF. The whole variable domain, filled in from reference TRBV25-1 and TRBJ2-3, reads EADIYQTPRYLVIGTGKKITLECSQTMGHDKMYWYQQDPGMELHLIHYSYGVNSTEKGDLSSESTVSRIRTEHFPLTLESARPSHTSQYLCAMIDTQYFGPGTRLTVL.

This rearrangement joins TRBV18 to TRBJ2-3, with TRBD1 as a possible D gene (5 bases). The V gene's germline CDR1 is KGHSH and CDR2 LQKENI. V was shortened by 11 bases and J by 2 bases, with 14 bases between the two germline ends. The length of the CDR3 is 13 residues. CDR3 region: CAVTEQDTDTQYF. CDR3 bases: TGTGCCGTAACCGAACAGGACACAGATACGCAGTATTTT.

The chain is built from TRBV6-5 and TRBJ1-1; tentatively, D is TRBD1 (6 bases). V dropped 2 bases and J dropped 1 base, with 8 bases sitting between them. The V gene's germline CDR1 is MNHEY and CDR2 SVGAGI. The length of the CDR3 is 14 residues. CDR3 loop: CASSYRGPNTEAFF. CDR3 coding DNA: TGTGCCAGCAGTTACCGGGGGCCGAACACTGAAGCTTTCTTT.

The V call is TRBV7-9, the J call TRBJ2-3; perhaps D is TRBD1 or TRBD2 (5 bases each). Germline V CDR1 and CDR2: SEHNR, FQNEAQ (reference sequence). CDR3 length equals 14 residues. Trimming took 4 bases from V and 2 from J, leaving 10 bases between them. The CDR3 nucleotides read TGTGCCAGCAGCTCTTGGGGGACCACAGATACGCAGTATTTT. Amino acid sequence: CASSSWGTTDTQYF. Together with reference TRBV7-9 and TRBJ2-3, the CDR3 gives the full variable domain: DTGVSQNPRHKITKRGQNVTFRCDPISEHNRLYWYRQTLGQGPEFLTYFQNEAQLEKSRLLSDRFSAERPKGSFSTLEIQRTEQGDSAMYLCASSSWGTTDTQYFGPGTRLTVL.

The chain links TRBV7-2 to TRBJ2-5; D unclear. Germline loops: CDR1 SGHTA, CDR2 FQGNSA. V was clipped by 0 bases and J by 11 bases, with 10 bases between them. The CDR3 covers 12 residues. The CDR3 DNA is TGTGCCAGCAGCTTAGCGGGCCGAGAGCAGTACTTC. Protein: CASSLAGREQYF.

The rearrangement uses TRBV28 and TRBJ2-6, with a tentative D call TRBD1 (5 bases). Germline lookup yields CDR1 MDHEN and CDR2 SYDVKM. This CDR3 region has 15 residues. V shed 5 bases and J shed 1 base, with 9 bases lying between them. CDR3 in DNA: TGTGCCAGCAGTGCCCCAGGGTCTGGGGCCAACGTCCTGACTTTC. This codes for CASSAPGSGANVLTF.

This clone was detected only a few times. The chain is built from TRBV27 and TRBJ2-3; 10 nucleotides match TRBD1. CDR3 length: 15 amino acids. The ends lost 6 bases at V and 3 bases at J; junction bases unmatched: 6. Germline V gene lookup returns CDR1 MNHEY and CDR2 SMNVEV (reference sequence). The DNA of the CDR3 is TGTGCCAGCAGCATTGACAGGGGGCTAACAGATACGCAGTATTTT. Amino acid sequence: CASSIDRGLTDTQYF.

The chain combines TRBV5-1 with TRBJ2-3, with 7 bases aligning to TRBD1. This CDR3 region has 13 residues. Looked up from germline, CDR1 is SGHRS and CDR2 is YFSETQ. V lost 7 bases to trimming and J lost 5 bases; unmatched junction nucleotides: 7. In nucleotides, the CDR3 is TGCGCCAGCGGAAGGGGGCAAGGAGATACGCAGTATTTT. The encoded protein is CASGRGQGDTQYF.

The V gene is TRBV7-9, the J gene TRBJ1-3, with 8 bases that match TRBD1. V trimming: 5 bases; J trimming: 2 bases; junction bases outside the gene matches: 8. CDR3 length equals 16 residues. Germline V gives CDR1 SEHNR, CDR2 FQNEAQ (reference sequence). The CDR3 loop reads CASSPGTGPPGNTIYF. CDR3 coding DNA: TGTGCCAGCAGCCCAGGGACAGGTCCTCCTGGAAACACCATATATTTT.

This clone was observed a few times. This sequence joins TRBV6-6 and TRBJ2-3; D remains ambiguous. The V gene lost 4 bases and the J gene lost 2 bases, with 10 bases spanning the gap. Germline V gene sequence: CDR1 MNHNY, CDR2 SVGAGI (reference sequence). CDR3 length: 14 amino acids. CDR3 sequence (DNA): TGTGCCAGCAGTTTAGGGTATTCCACAGATACGCAGTATTTT. Its translation is CASSLGYSTDTQYF.

This clone has only a few counts. This chain joins TRBV9 and TRBJ1-4; 7 bases align to TRBD1. V lost 7 bases to trimming and J lost 5 bases; unmatched junction nucleotides: 8. This CDR3 is 14 amino acids long. The germline V gene encodes CDR1 SGDLS and CDR2 YYNGEE. CDR3 nucleotides: TGTGCCAGCTCTCTGGGACAGTACAATGAAAAACTGTTTTTT. This sequence encodes CASSLGQYNEKLFF.

A few counts support this clone. The rearrangement links TRBV4-3 to TRBJ1-2; the match to TRBD1 covers 7 bases. Losses at the gene ends were 0 bases for V and 3 bases for J; bases not matched to a gene: 1. The V gene's germline CDR1 is LGHNA and CDR2 YSLEER. The CDR3 covers 14 residues. The CDR3 is CASSQDQGDYGYTF. The CDR3 DNA sequence: TGCGCCAGCAGCCAAGATCAGGGGGACTATGGCTACACCTTC.